Listed below are T cell receptor beta chains from one sample, sequenced in a study of blood T cell repertoires in COVID-19. The protocol was immunoSEQ multiplex PCR, while the TCRdb copy is restricted to in-frame clones and leaves out a portion. Of over 200,000 clones listed, around nine tenths are singletons. Material: PBMCs or T cells enriched from blood (not recorded which). The source of these receptors is a woman younger than 45 who had been exposed to COVID-19. Both conserved end residues are trimmed from each CDR3. The size entry is marked missing in some rows and otherwise reads once, few, many or a size class.

ASRASGSNPGELF | TRBJ2-2 | TRBV6-4 | .
ASSPLTVLNEKLF | TRBJ1-4 | TRBV19 | few
ASSLEGPPATGELF | TRBJ2-2 | TRBV13 | .
AISETRANTEAF | TRBJ1-1 | TRBV10-3 | .
ASSLAATHVQETQY | TRBJ2-5 | TRBV7-9 | once
ATSREGTGDEKLF | TRBJ1-4 | TRBV15 | .
ASSYQFEQY | TRBJ2-7 | TRBV6-6 | .
ASSLGGWDQPQH | TRBJ1-5 | TRBV28 | .
ASRTGGSGELF | TRBJ2-2 | TRBV28 | .
ASSVAGRQGVGQETQY | TRBJ2-5 | TRBV9 | .
ASSIVLARSYEQY | TRBJ2-7 | TRBV19 | few
ASSPQTGGSYEQY | TRBJ2-7 | TRBV18 | few
ASSDWGLNYGYT | TRBJ1-2 | TRBV25-1 | .
ASSHLRESGYNEQF | TRBJ2-1 | TRBV3-1/TRBV3-2 | once
ASSYSVGASGGDTQY | TRBJ2-3 | TRBV6-2/TRBV6-3 | .
ASRTPGLADHNEQF | TRBJ2-1 | TRBV2 | .
ASSSTRQASNYGYT | TRBJ1-2 | TRBV6-2/TRBV6-3 | .
ASSELEEYNEQF | TRBJ2-1 | TRBV2 | .
ASGLATSGIKGVGELF | TRBJ2-2 | TRBV12-5 | .
ASSPLNVEETQY | TRBJ2-5 | TRBV5-1 | .
ASSLLREITIY | TRBJ1-3 | TRBV7-9 | .
ASILGDRVTYEQY | TRBJ2-7 | TRBV2 | .
ASSEPAGVAYIQY | TRBJ2-4 | TRBV2 | .
ASSEEAWGVGTEAF | TRBJ1-1 | TRBV10-2 | .
ASSPRGRDGYT | TRBJ1-2 | TRBV19 | .
ASSLLVGTSGIGELF | TRBJ2-2 | TRBV5-5 | .
ATSDSGTGILYGNQPQH | TRBJ1-5 | TRBV24-1 | few
ASSLEQGNSGNTIY | TRBJ1-3 | TRBV28 | .
SASSGQDHYGYT | TRBJ1-2 | TRBV20-1 | .
ACLLAGYSYEQY | TRBJ2-7 | TRBV30 | .
AWIQLNTEAF | TRBJ1-1 | TRBV30 | .
ASSFPGGRSNQPQH | TRBJ1-5 | TRBV28 | .
ASSLGRVHGELF | TRBJ2-2 | TRBV7-9 | .
ASIEQQEGEAF | TRBJ1-1 | TRBV2 | .
ASTGSMNTEAF | TRBJ1-1 | TRBV19 | .
ASSSRLGTALDTEAF | TRBJ1-1 | TRBV3-1/TRBV3-2 | .
ASSFSNSRGGYT | TRBJ1-2 | TRBV5-4 | few
ASSSDIYGYT | TRBJ1-2 | TRBV5-8 | .
AYTASREHEQY | TRBJ2-7 | TRBV9 | few
ASSDSRTGRHEQF | TRBJ2-1 | TRBV6-4 | .
ASSLYSGSYEQY | TRBJ2-7 | TRBV7-9 | .
ASSLGGGSQETQY | TRBJ2-5 | TRBV7-2 | .
AIKTREMPEQF | TRBJ2-1 | TRBV10-3 | .
ASSVGDGVGRIYGYT | TRBJ1-2 | TRBV9 | .
ASSFGGFNYGYT | TRBJ1-2 | TRBV4-1 | .
AWSPSRDTEAF | TRBJ1-1 | TRBV30 | .
ASSPGQLGQPQH | TRBJ1-5 | TRBV9 | .
ASSTGTGGIVSDTEAF | TRBJ1-1 | TRBV28 | .
ASSQNQGGLNTEAF | TRBJ1-1 | TRBV4-1 | .
ASSLGGRGDTQY | TRBJ2-3 | TRBV5-4 | many
ASSFGFSVG | TRBJ2-7 | TRBV28 | .
ASSLDWNSPSSIYNEQF | TRBJ2-1 | TRBV11-2 | .
ASSQDLQHIYGYT | TRBJ1-2 | TRBV3-1/TRBV3-2 | .
AFSTGLGQPQH | TRBJ1-5 | TRBV30 | .